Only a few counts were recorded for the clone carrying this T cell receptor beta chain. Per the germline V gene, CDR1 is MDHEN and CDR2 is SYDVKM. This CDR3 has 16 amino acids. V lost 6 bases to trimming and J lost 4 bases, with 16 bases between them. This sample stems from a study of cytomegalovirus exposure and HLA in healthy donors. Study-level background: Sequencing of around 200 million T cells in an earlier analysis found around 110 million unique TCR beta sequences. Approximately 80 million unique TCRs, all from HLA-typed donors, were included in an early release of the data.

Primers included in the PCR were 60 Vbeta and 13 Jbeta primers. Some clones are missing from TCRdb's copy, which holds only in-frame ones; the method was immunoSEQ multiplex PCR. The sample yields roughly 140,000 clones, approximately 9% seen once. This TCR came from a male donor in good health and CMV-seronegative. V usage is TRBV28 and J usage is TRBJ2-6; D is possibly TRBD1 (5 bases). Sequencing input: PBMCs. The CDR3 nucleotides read TGTGCCAGCAGGACAGTTAAGGGCTCGGGGGCCAACGTCCTGACTTTC. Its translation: CASRTVKGSGANVLTF. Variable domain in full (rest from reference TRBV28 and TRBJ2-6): DVKVTQSSRYLVKRTGEKVFLECVQDMDHENMFWYRQDPGLGLRLIYFSYDVKMKEKGDIPEGYSVSREKKERFSLILESASTNQTSMYLCASRTVKGSGANVLTFGAGSRLTVL.